This passage covers 21 T cell receptor beta chains from one sample sequenced in a study of early T cells in non-severe SARS-CoV-2 infection. A single record per CDR3 protein comes from TCRdb applying MiXCR to the 5' RACE reads. The profile shows 30,000 to 40,000 distinct CDR3 sequences, around 6.9% of them singletons. This sample comprised whole blood, obtained at baseline. The source is an adult who was a healthcare worker with PCR-confirmed SARS-CoV-2 infection or an uninfected control (not recorded which).

This clonotype was counted at least ten times. The V call is TRBV7-2, the J call TRBJ2-4; D might be TRBD1 (5 bases). Looked up from germline, CDR1 is SGHTA and CDR2 is FQGNSA. With 3 bases removed from V and 1 base from J, the gap between germline ends came to 13 bases. This CDR3 is built from 16 residues. CDR3 in amino acids: CASSFQGGSAKNIQYF. Here the CDR3 DNA reads TGTGCCAGCAGCTTTCAGGGTGGGTCCGCCAAAAACATTCAGTACTTC. The full variable domain, rest sourced from reference TRBV7-2 and TRBJ2-4, is GAGVSQSPSNKVTEKGKDVELRCDPISGHTALYWYRQSLGQGLEFLIYFQGNSAPDKSGLPSDRFSAERTGGSVSTLTIQRTQQEDSAVYLCASSFQGGSAKNIQYFGAGTRLSVL.

This chain connects TRBV28 to TRBJ2-5; TRBD2 matches 16 bases. The CDR3 has 16 residues. J lost 5 bases, V lost 4 bases, and 4 bases had no gene match. Germline V gene sequence: CDR1 MDHEN, CDR2 SYDVKM. In DNA, the CDR3 is TGTGCCAGCAGTTCCGGGACTAGCGGGAGGGCGGAGACCCAGTACTTC. Its translation is CASSSGTSGRAETQYF.

About this clonotype: The junction does not match germline at one end; this may be a read error. This chain uses TRBV5-1 with TRBJ2-6; 10 nucleotides match TRBD2. Looked up from germline, CDR1 is SGHRS and CDR2 is YFSETQ. This CDR3 region has 20 residues. CDR3 residues: CASSLRKRTSGTSEANVLTF. CDR3 coding DNA: TGCGCCAGCAGCTTGCGTAAGAGGACTAGCGGAACCTCTGAGGCCAACGTCCTGACTTTC.

This clonotype has at least ten counts. The chain recombines TRBV2 with TRBJ2-1, with no clear D. Deletions cut 3 bases from V and 8 bases from J, with 14 bases between. The V gene's germline CDR1 is SNHLY and CDR2 FYNNEI. The CDR3 loop spans 14 amino acids. The CDR3 nucleotides are TGTGCCAGCAGTGAGATCGGCCCCCTTTATGAGCAGTTCTTC. Its protein product is CASSEIGPLYEQFF. Using reference TRBV2 and TRBJ2-1 for the parts outside the CDR3, the full variable domain is EPEVTQTPSHQVTQMGQEVILRCVPISNHLYFYWYRQILGQKVEFLVSFYNNEISEKSEIFDDQFSVERPDGSNFTLKIRSTKLEDSAMYFCASSEIGPLYEQFFGPGTRLTVL.

This clonotype was seen only a few times. The chain recombines TRBV28 with TRBJ2-1, with a tentative D call TRBD2 (6 bases). V was shortened by 0 bases and J by 4 bases, with 13 bases between the two germline ends. The CDR3 consists of 16 residues. CDR1 and CDR2 from the germline V gene are MDHEN and SYDVKM. CDR3 coding DNA: TGTGCCAGCAGTTTATGGGCGGGAATCGGTTACAATGAGCAGTTCTTC. Its protein is CASSLWAGIGYNEQFF.

This clonotype was counted a few times. The V and J genes are TRBV7-2 and TRBJ2-7; either TRBD1 or TRBD2 may supply D (6 bases each). The V gene's germline CDR1 is SGHTA and CDR2 FQGNSA. Trimming removed 5 bases from V and 2 bases from J, with 13 bases in between. CDR3 size: 14 residues. The CDR3 region has the DNA TGTGCCAGCAGCCCCGCCGGGGGCCCCTACGAGCAGTACTTC. This gives the protein CASSPAGGPYEQYF.

This clonotype was recorded many times. The V call is TRBV27, the J call TRBJ2-2; 8 nucleotides agree with TRBD1. The V and J ends lost 6 bases and 1 base, in that order; junction bases with no gene match: 13. Germline V lookup: CDR1 MNHEY, CDR2 SMNVEV (reference sequence). This CDR3 is built from 18 residues. The CDR3 coding sequence is TGTGCCAGCAGAACTCTCCATTCCGGGACAGGGAACACCGGGGAGCTGTTTTTT. It translates to CASRTLHSGTGNTGELFF.

This clonotype showed up just a few times. The chain has TRBV6-2 or TRBV6-3 and TRBJ2-7, with 9 bases matching TRBD1. Germline trimming cut 5 bases from V and 3 bases from J; bases unmatched to any gene: 11. This CDR3 is 16 amino acids long. Germline loops: CDR1 MNHEY, CDR2 SVGEGT. The CDR3 DNA follows: TGTGCCAGCAGTGCGTTGATGACAGGGGGGAACTACGAGCAGTACTTC. It specifies CASSALMTGGNYEQYF.

This clonotype was recorded at least ten times. V usage is TRBV3-1 and J usage is TRBJ2-5; the D gene could be TRBD1 or TRBD2 (6 bases each). CDR3 length: 14 amino acids. CDR1 is LGHDT and CDR2 is YNNKEL in the germline V gene (reference sequence). The V end lost 1 base, the J end lost 4 bases, and 10 bases lay between the germline ends. This CDR3 is CASSQGGGLETQYF. The DNA for the CDR3 is TGTGCCAGCAGCCAAGGAGGGGGGTTAGAGACCCAGTACTTC.

This clonotype was recorded a few times. The V call is TRBV5-4, the J call TRBJ2-5; TRBD1 aligns across 12 bases. Per the germline V gene, CDR1 is SGHNT and CDR2 is YYREEE (reference sequence). The CDR3 is made up of 15 amino acids. With 3 bases clipped from V and 5 bases from J, the junction kept 5 bases outside the gene matches. The CDR3 bases are TGTGCCAGCAGCTCCCGGGACAGGGGGCAGGAGACCCAGTACTTC. Amino acid sequence: CASSSRDRGQETQYF.

This clonotype was found many times. J is TRBJ2-1 and V is TRBV4-3; D is ambiguous. Germline V gives CDR1 LGHNA, CDR2 YSLEER. The ends were cut back, 5 bases at V and 7 bases at J, with 15 bases in the middle. The CDR3 totals 14 residues. CDR3 region: CASSGWPSVNEQFF. In DNA, the CDR3 is TGCGCCAGCAGCGGATGGCCTAGTGTAAATGAGCAGTTCTTC.

The genes are TRBV12-3 or TRBV12-4 and TRBJ2-7, with D possibly matching TRBD2 (5 bases). V lost 5 bases and J 10 bases, leaving 21 bases between the germline ends. The CDR3 length is 14 residues. In nucleotides, the CDR3 is TGTGCCAGCAGTCGAATTGGACTCCTAGAGGTTCAGTACTTC. It is translated as CASSRIGLLEVQYF.

This clonotype was observed many times. V is TRBV12-3 or TRBV12-4 and J is TRBJ1-2; 7 bases are shared with TRBD1. The CDR3 is 15 residues long. V dropped 6 bases and J dropped 3; count of bases not matched to a gene: 10. The CDR3 DNA reads as TGTGCCAGCAGCCTGGGACAGAATTCTCACTATGGCTACACCTTC. This encodes CASSLGQNSHYGYTF.

This clonotype showed up many times. The rearrangement uses TRBV5-1 and TRBJ2-5; TRBD2 matches at 8 bases. The CDR3 is 15 residues long. Per germline, CDR1 SGHRS and CDR2 YFSETQ. V dropped 5 bases and J dropped 3; count of bases not matched to a gene: 9. CDR3 sequence reads: CASRLQLAEKETQYF. In DNA form, the CDR3 reads TGCGCCAGCAGATTACAACTAGCGGAGAAAGAGACCCAGTACTTC.

The chain has TRBV18 and TRBJ1-5; D remains ambiguous. The CDR3 extends over 16 amino acids. The ends were cut back, 3 bases at V and 5 bases at J, with 17 bases in the middle. Germline V gives CDR1 KGHSH, CDR2 LQKENI. Here the CDR3 DNA reads TGTGCCAGCTCACCCAAAAAAGCGGAGGGCGATCAGCCCCAGCATTTT. It encodes CASSPKKAEGDQPQHF.

The sample holds many counts of this clonotype. This rearrangement joins TRBV18 to TRBJ2-6; D is undetermined. The CDR3 is 15 amino acids. Germline lookup yields CDR1 KGHSH and CDR2 LQKENI. Trimming pared 1 base from V and 0 bases from J, leaving 4 bases between. The CDR3 reads CASSPQSSGANVLTF. In DNA form, the CDR3 reads TGTGCCAGCTCACCACAGAGCTCTGGGGCCAACGTCCTGACTTTC.

This clonotype has ten or more counts. This sequence joins TRBV12-3 or TRBV12-4 and TRBJ1-1, with D hard to call. The CDR3 has 14 residues. The ends were cut back, 3 bases at V and 0 bases at J, with 8 bases in the middle. CDR3 residues: CASSFGQLNTEAFF. The DNA of the CDR3 is TGTGCCAGCAGTTTTGGTCAACTGAACACTGAAGCTTTCTTT.

The chain has TRBV11-3 and TRBJ2-1; D is ambiguous. Germline CDR1 and CDR2: SGHNT and YENEEA. The V end lost 3 bases, the J end lost 7 bases, and 10 bases lay between the germline ends. This CDR3 is built from 13 residues. CDR3 sequence: CASSLNSNNEQFF. CDR3 nucleotide sequence: TGTGCCAGCAGCTTGAACAGTAATAATGAGCAGTTCTTC.

J is TRBJ2-2 and V is TRBV15; a possible D gene is TRBD2 (5 bases). Trimming left V 0 bases short and J 6 bases short, with 17 bases between. The V gene's germline CDR1 is LNHNV and CDR2 YYDKDF (reference sequence). This CDR3 spans 17 amino acids. CDR3 nucleotides: TGTGCCACCAGCAGAGATCGAAGACATAGGGAGTCCGGGGAGCTGTTTTTT. Protein sequence: CATSRDRRHRESGELFF.

This rearrangement joins TRBV6-1 to TRBJ2-3; unclear D gene. The CDR3 covers 14 residues. The ends were cut back, 6 bases at V and 4 bases at J, with 14 bases in the middle. Germline assignment: CDR1 MNHNS and CDR2 SASEGT. CDR3 loop: CASSLPSGADTQYF. CDR3 DNA sequence: TGTGCCAGCAGCCTTCCGTCGGGCGCAGATACGCAGTATTTT.

To note about this clonotype: This may stem from a read error, because a much larger clone lies one nucleotide away. The chain joins TRBV29-1 to TRBJ2-1; D is unresolved. The CDR3 contains 10 residues. V was clipped by 5 bases and J by 3 bases, with 2 bases between them. The germline gives CDR1 SQVTM, CDR2 ANQGSEA. Here the CDR3 DNA reads TGCAGCGTTCGCTACAATGAGCAGTTCTTC. It encodes CSVRYNEQFF.